These 28 T cell receptor beta chains came from one sample sequenced in a study of blood T cell repertoires in COVID-19. Assay: immunoSEQ multiplex PCR; the TCRdb copy retains only in-frame clones and omits some. The top ten clones hold less than 3.5% of a sample with around 320,000 clones, roughly 90% of them seen once. Input material: PBMCs or T cells enriched from blood (not recorded which). The source is a woman aged 50 to 60 who had been exposed to COVID-19.

In its sample, this clone was seen a few times. This rearrangement joins TRBV6-2 or TRBV6-3 to TRBJ2-7; 7 bases are a match to TRBD1. Unmatched junction bases numbered 10, after V lost 2 bases and J lost 6 bases. The CDR3 sequence is 15 residues long. Looked up from germline, CDR1 is MNHEY and CDR2 is SVGEGT. CDR3 DNA sequence: TGTGCCAGCAGTTACCGGACAGGCACCTACTTCGAGCAGTACTTC. This codes for CASSYRTGTYFEQYF.

This rearrangement joins TRBV6-5 to TRBJ1-5; unclear D gene. Germline CDR1 MNHEY, CDR2 SVGAGI. This CDR3 has 14 amino acids. V was shortened by 5 bases and J by 2 bases, with 10 bases between the two germline ends. CDR3 amino acids: CASSRPGGNQPQHF. The CDR3 DNA reads as TGTGCCAGCAGTCGGCCCGGGGGCAATCAGCCCCAGCATTTT.

V usage is TRBV5-5 and J usage is TRBJ2-5; D not resolved. The germline gives CDR1 SGHKS, CDR2 YYEKEE (reference sequence). There are 15 residues in the CDR3. The V and J ends lost 3 bases and 0 bases respectively, with 12 bases between them. This CDR3 reads CASSSGSQYQETQYF. The CDR3 nucleotides read TGTGCCAGCAGCTCTGGCTCCCAGTACCAAGAGACCCAGTACTTC.

This rearrangement joins TRBV5-4 to TRBJ1-4, with D unclear. V shed 0 bases and J shed 8 bases, with 14 bases lying between them. The germline V gene has CDR1 SGHNT and CDR2 YYREEE (reference sequence). The CDR3 spans 15 residues. CDR3: CASSLVGGEEEKLFF. In DNA form, the CDR3 reads TGTGCCAGCAGCTTGGTAGGAGGAGAGGAGGAAAAACTGTTTTTT.

With regard to this clone: At one boundary the junction diverges from the germline segment, which might be a read error. V is TRBV5-4 and J is TRBJ2-7, with no clear D. This CDR3 is built from 16 residues. The germline V gene has CDR1 SGHNT and CDR2 YYREEE (reference sequence). CDR3 DNA: TGTGCCAGCAGCTTGCCGGGTATCGAGAGCTCCTACGGGCAGTACTTC. Protein sequence: CASSLPGIESSYGQYF.

This chain links TRBV6-5 with TRBJ1-3; D is possibly TRBD1 (6 bases). The germline V gene encodes CDR1 MNHEY and CDR2 SVGAGI. The CDR3 is 15 residues long. V was pared by 2 bases and J by 3 bases, with 11 bases between. The CDR3 sequence is CASSYGTGRGNTIYF. The DNA of the CDR3 is TGTGCCAGCAGTTACGGTACAGGGCGTGGAAACACCATATATTTT.

The chain employs TRBV19 and TRBJ1-2; TRBD1 matches 7 bases. Germline CDR1 and CDR2: LNHDA and SQIVND (reference sequence). The CDR3 contains 15 residues. The V and J ends lost 7 bases and 2 bases, in that order; junction bases with no gene match: 10. CDR3 bases: TGTGCCAGTACTAGCACAGGGGCTGCCAACTATGGCTACACCTTC. The encoded protein is CASTSTGAANYGYTF.

This rearrangement joins TRBV4-1 to TRBJ2-6; TRBD1 aligns across 10 bases. V was clipped by 4 bases and J by 5 bases; unmatched bases: 11. The germline CDR1 and CDR2 sequences are MGHRA and YSYEKL. The CDR3 covers 18 residues. CDR3 sequence: CASSLITTGGNWANVLTF. In DNA form, the CDR3 reads TGCGCCAGCAGCCTCATTACGACAGGGGGCAACTGGGCCAACGTCCTGACTTTC.

The chain links TRBV24-1 to TRBJ2-2, with 9 positions matching TRBD1. The ends lost 5 bases at V and 6 bases at J; junction bases unmatched: 3. Germline V gene lookup returns CDR1 KGHDR and CDR2 SFDVKD. CDR3 length equals 14 residues. As DNA, the CDR3 is TGTGCCACCAGTGGACAGGGGGTATCCGGGGAGCTGTTTTTT. Residues: CATSGQGVSGELFF.

This clone occurred once. The gene calls are TRBV4-1 and TRBJ1-3, with TRBD1 identical over 7 bases. This CDR3 comprises 16 residues. Looked up from germline, CDR1 is MGHRA and CDR2 is YSYEKL. The trim removed 0 bases at V and 4 bases at J, leaving 6 bases unmatched. The CDR3 nucleotides are TGCGCCAGCAGCCAAGATGTTTCAGGGGGAGGAAACACCATATATTTT. Translated: CASSQDVSGGGNTIYF.

The V and J genes are TRBV27 and TRBJ2-3; D uncertain. The CDR3 covers 13 residues. Trimming stripped 5 bases from V and 4 bases from J, with 10 bases between. Germline lookup yields CDR1 MNHEY and CDR2 SMNVEV (reference sequence). CDR3: CASSPPESDTQYF. The CDR3, as DNA: TGTGCCAGCAGTCCCCCGGAGTCAGATACGCAGTATTTT.

The chain employs TRBV5-4 and TRBJ1-1; D remains unclear. Looked up from germline, CDR1 is SGHNT and CDR2 is YYREEE (reference sequence). V gave up 2 bases and J gave up 1 base, with 12 bases separating them. CDR3 length: 15 amino acids. The CDR3 DNA follows: TGTGCCAGCAGCTTTGATCCATCCAGGAACACTGAAGCTTTCTTT. Its protein is CASSFDPSRNTEAFF.

This clone came up a few times. The chain has TRBV15 and TRBJ1-2; D is ambiguous. CDR3 length: 15 amino acids. Germline assignment: CDR1 LNHNV and CDR2 YYDKDF (reference sequence). The ends were cut back, 1 base at V and 0 bases at J, with 9 bases in the middle. DNA of the CDR3: TGTGCCACCAGCAGAGCCGGTCAAGCTAACTATGGCTACACCTTC. It specifies CATSRAGQANYGYTF.

The chain recombines TRBV5-1 with TRBJ1-6; 7 bases match TRBD1. Germline CDR1 and CDR2: SGHRS and YFSETQ. CDR3 length: 15 residues. The trim removed 0 bases at V and 7 bases at J, leaving 4 bases unmatched. The CDR3 nucleotides read TGCGCCAGCAGCTTGGAGGGGGCGAGGAATTCACCCCTCCACTTT. Protein sequence: CASSLEGARNSPLHF.

This clone occurred once. This sequence joins TRBV28 and TRBJ2-4, with 9 nucleotides matching TRBD1. The V and J ends lost 6 bases and 3 bases, in that order; junction bases with no gene match: 6. The CDR3 is 15 residues long. Per the germline V gene, CDR1 is MDHEN and CDR2 is SYDVKM. CDR3 sequence (DNA): TGTGCCAGCAGAGGGACAGGGTTTGGCAAAAACATTCAGTACTTC. Protein product: CASRGTGFGKNIQYF.

This sequence joins TRBV5-1 and TRBJ1-2, with D perhaps matching TRBD1 (6 bases). The CDR3 spans 13 residues. The V gene lost 5 bases and the J gene lost 1 base, with 9 bases spanning the gap. Germline V CDR1 and CDR2: SGHRS, YFSETQ. CDR3 residues: CASSRDINYGYTF. DNA for the CDR3: TGCGCCAGCAGTCGGGACATTAACTATGGCTACACCTTC.

V is TRBV5-6 and J is TRBJ1-2; D is possibly TRBD1 (5 bases). The V gene's germline CDR1 is SGHDT and CDR2 YYEEEE. The CDR3 has 11 amino acids. Trimming removed 7 bases at V and 8 bases at J, with 12 bases between. The CDR3 coding sequence is TGTGCCAGCTCCCCAGGGTTCGGCTACACCTTC. Its protein is CASSPGFGYTF.

The chain carries TRBV18 and TRBJ2-7; no clear D gene. The CDR3 has 14 residues. The germline V gene encodes CDR1 KGHSH and CDR2 LQKENI. Trimming took 0 bases from V and 2 from J, leaving 8 bases between them. CDR3 DNA: TGTGCCAGCTCACCACCATCAGTCCCCTACGAGCAGTACTTC. Translation gives CASSPPSVPYEQYF.

This clone has a handful of counts. The chain joins TRBV5-4 to TRBJ2-7; possibly TRBD2 for D (6 bases). The germline V gene encodes CDR1 SGHNT and CDR2 YYREEE (reference sequence). V dropped 2 bases and J dropped 4 bases, with 7 bases sitting between them. The CDR3 consists of 12 residues. The CDR3: CASSFSGYEQYF. The CDR3 DNA reads as TGTGCCAGCAGCTTTAGCGGTTACGAGCAGTACTTC.

The chain employs TRBV5-4 and TRBJ2-7, with 7 bases matching TRBD2. Germline CDR1 and CDR2: SGHNT and YYREEE (reference sequence). The J segment lost 0 bases and the V segment lost 0 bases, leaving 3 bases of the junction unmatched. This CDR3 has 15 residues. The CDR3 here is CASSLVGGTSYEQYF. CDR3 in DNA: TGTGCCAGCAGCTTGGTCGGGGGGACCTCCTACGAGCAGTACTTC.

The rearrangement uses TRBV20-1 and TRBJ2-7; D uncertain. This CDR3 spans 11 amino acids. V was cut by 2 bases and J by 6 bases, with 8 bases left in between. Germline assignment: CDR1 DFQATT and CDR2 SNEGSKA (reference sequence). CDR3 sequence (DNA): TGCAGTGCTAGACCCGGTGGCGAGCAGTACTTC. The encoded protein is CSARPGGEQYF.

V and J are TRBV10-3 and TRBJ1-4; TRBD1 is a possible D gene (5 bases). The ends were cut back, 6 bases at V and 5 bases at J, with 13 bases in the middle. The CDR3 spans 14 residues. Germline CDR1 reads ENHRY; CDR2 reads SYGVKD. This CDR3 is CAISDSASNEKLFF. Here the CDR3 DNA reads TGTGCCATCAGCGACAGCGCGAGCAATGAAAAACTGTTTTTT.

The chain links TRBV6-5 to TRBJ1-2, with no clear D. The ends were cut back, 6 bases at V and 7 bases at J, with 18 bases in the middle. The CDR3 is made up of 14 amino acids. Germline V gives CDR1 MNHEY, CDR2 SVGAGI. CDR3 coding DNA: TGTGCCAGCAGCCCCACCGGGGTCCTACGTGGCTACACCTTC. Its protein is CASSPTGVLRGYTF.

The chain has TRBV28 and TRBJ2-5; D gene ambiguous. Trimming left V 7 bases short and J 1 base short, with 7 bases between. This CDR3 is built from 12 residues. Germline V gene lookup returns CDR1 MDHEN and CDR2 SYDVKM. CDR3 DNA: TGTGCCAGCAACCTCGGCCAAGAGACCCAGTACTTC. It translates to CASNLGQETQYF.

This chain uses TRBV6-1 with TRBJ2-5; D may be TRBD1 (6 bases). The germline V gene encodes CDR1 MNHNS and CDR2 SASEGT. Between the trimmed V and J ends, which lost 2 bases and 2 bases, there was a span of 6 bases. The CDR3 is 13 residues long. CDR3 amino acids: CASSERGQETQYF. The CDR3 DNA is TGTGCCAGCAGTGAAAGGGGGCAAGAGACCCAGTACTTC.

The chain uses TRBV10-1 and TRBJ2-2; 10 nucleotides agree with TRBD1. V trimming: 10 bases; J trimming: 1 base; junction bases outside the gene matches: 6. The V gene's germline CDR1 is WNHNN and CDR2 SYGVQD (reference sequence). The CDR3 has 15 residues. CDR3 protein: CATEGTGENTGELFF. The DNA of the CDR3 is TGCGCCACAGAAGGGACAGGGGAGAACACCGGGGAGCTGTTTTTT.

The genes are TRBV6-5 and TRBJ1-5, with 7 bases that match TRBD1. Germline assignment: CDR1 MNHEY and CDR2 SVGAGI. Trimming cost V 7 bases and J 5 bases; bases outside gene matches: 5. The CDR3 consists of 13 residues. The CDR3 loop is CASMDRIDQPQHF. CDR3 coding DNA: TGTGCCAGCATGGACAGGATAGATCAGCCCCAGCATTTT.

The chain links TRBV2 to TRBJ2-1; D is perhaps TRBD2 (5 bases). Between the trimmed V and J ends, which lost 3 bases and 0 bases, there was a span of 9 bases. The germline CDR1 and CDR2 sequences are SNHLY and FYNNEI. The CDR3 covers 15 residues. CDR3 DNA: TGTGCCAGCAGTGAGGTAGGGAGCTCCTACAATGAGCAGTTCTTC. Its protein is CASSEVGSSYNEQFF.